The rows below give T cell receptor beta chains drawn from one sample of a study of blood T cell repertoires in COVID-19. Sequencing used immunoSEQ multiplex PCR; TCRdb keeps in-frame clones, though not all of them. Of fewer than 350,000 clones listed, roughly 90% were seen once; the top ten hold around 1.7%. Sequenced input: PBMCs or T cells enriched from blood (not recorded which). Every receptor here comes from a woman under 30 with acute COVID-19. CDR3s include the opening cysteine and the closing phenylalanine or tryptophan. The D gene is left open where the match is weak. Clone size is not always given. Where it is, it says once, few, many or a class for expanded clones.

size	J	V	D	DNA	CDR3
-	TRBJ2-2	TRBV11-3	-	TGTGCCAGCAGCTTAATAGGCGGCACCGGGGAGCTGTTTTTT	CASSLIGGTGELFF
-	TRBJ1-2	TRBV5-6	TRBD1	TGTGCCAGCAGCCTGACGCGGACAGGGGCGAGTGGCTACACCTTC	CASSLTRTGASGYTF
-	TRBJ1-3	TRBV18	-	TGTGCCAGCTCACCATCCAAGCCGGGTGCAAGTCGAATACACGGAAACACCATATATTTT	CASSPSKPGASRIHGNTIYF
-	TRBJ2-7	TRBV7-2	TRBD1	TGTGCCAGCAGCCGGGACAGGGGCTACGAGCAGTACTTC	CASSRDRGYEQYF
-	TRBJ2-7	TRBV19	TRBD1	TGTGCCAGTAGTACGGGGACAGGACGCTACGAGCAGTACTTC	CASSTGTGRYEQYF
-	TRBJ2-2	TRBV7-3	TRBD2	TGTGCCAGCAGCTTAACGGGCGGGAGGTACACCGGGGAGCTGTTTTTT	CASSLTGGRYTGELFF
-	TRBJ1-1	TRBV24-1	TRBD1	TGTGCCACCAGTGTCACAGGGGGCACTGAAGCTTTCTTT	CATSVTGGTEAFF
-	TRBJ2-7	TRBV10-3	-	TGTGCCATCGGAACAGGGAAGGGCTCCTACGAGCAGTACTTC	CAIGTGKGSYEQYF
once	TRBJ2-7	TRBV19	TRBD2	TGTGCCAGTGGTCGAGCGGGAACCTCCTACGAGCAGTACTTC	CASGRAGTSYEQYF
-	TRBJ2-7	TRBV6-2/TRBV6-3	TRBD2	TGTGCCAGCAGTCCGACTAGCGGGAGGCTTAGCTCCTACGAGCAGTACTTC	CASSPTSGRLSSYEQYF
few	TRBJ2-2	TRBV3-1/TRBV3-2	-	TGTGCCAGCAGCCAAGACTTCAGATACACCGGGGAGCTGTTTTTT	CASSQDFRYTGELFF
-	TRBJ1-2	TRBV28	-	TGTGCCAGCAGTTTAGGGAGCCCGCAGTTCTATGGCTACACCTTC	CASSLGSPQFYGYTF
once	TRBJ2-1	TRBV19	-	TGTGCCAGTAGTATAGGCGTCCGGGATGAGCAGTTCTTC	CASSIGVRDEQFF
-	TRBJ2-7	TRBV19	TRBD2	TGTGCCAGTAGTATTAGCGGGAGAAGCACCTACGAGCAGTACTTC	CASSISGRSTYEQYF
-	TRBJ2-1	TRBV24-1	TRBD1	TGTGCCCCCCGCCGGACAGGGGGCTACAATGAGCAGTTCTTC	CAPRRTGGYNEQFF
-	TRBJ2-7	TRBV6-5	-	TGTGCCAGCAGTTACAAAATTCAGGGGAACGAGCAGTACTTC	CASSYKIQGNEQYF
few	TRBJ2-1	TRBV28	TRBD2	TGTGCCAGCAGGACTAGCGGGAGGAGAAGCTACAATGAGCAGTTCTTC	CASRTSGRRSYNEQFF
-	TRBJ1-2	TRBV12-3/TRBV12-4	TRBD1	TGTGCCAGCAGGGCCTCGACAGGGGTTGGCTACACCTTC	CASRASTGVGYTF
-	TRBJ2-5	TRBV2	-	TGTGCCAGCAGTGATGGGCTTCGGGAGACCCAGTACTTC	CASSDGLRETQYF
once	TRBJ1-1	TRBV20-1	-	TGCAGTGCTAGTCCGCGGCGAGACACTGAAGCTTTCTTT	CSASPRRDTEAFF
many	TRBJ1-6	TRBV6-1	TRBD1	TGTGCCAGCAGTGGAGGCGGACAGGGATCACAATGGTCACCCCTCCACTTT	CASSGGGQGSQWSPLHF
-	TRBJ1-2	TRBV2	-	TGTGCCAGCAGTGAAGAGGAAGGGGGTGTCTATGGCTACACCTTC	CASSEEEGGVYGYTF
-	TRBJ1-2	TRBV4-1	-	TGCGCCAGCAGCCTACCAGAGGGCAGGGGCCGGGGAGGCTACACCTTC	CASSLPEGRGRGGYTF
-	TRBJ2-6	TRBV5-1	TRBD1	TGCGCCAGCAGCTTGACTCCGGGACAGAACTCTGGGGCCAACGTCCTGACTTTC	CASSLTPGQNSGANVLTF
-	TRBJ1-2	TRBV27	-	TGTGCCAGCAGTTCCCGACATGAGGGCCATGGCTACACCTTC	CASSSRHEGHGYTF
once	TRBJ1-5	TRBV18	TRBD1	TGTGCCAGCTCACCACGGACGGACAGGGCTAGGCATTTT	CASSPRTDRARHF
-	TRBJ1-5	TRBV21-1	-	TGTGCCCCAGCAAAGGGGTATAGCAATCAGCCCCAGCATTTT	CAPAKGYSNQPQHF
-	TRBJ1-2	TRBV5-1	-	TGCGCCAGCAGCTTGGCGGGGTTGAGCTATGGCTACACCTTC	CASSLAGLSYGYTF
-	TRBJ2-1	TRBV19	-	TGTGCCACCAGTAACCCGGGTCGCTCCTACAATGAGCAGTTCTTC	CATSNPGRSYNEQFF
-	TRBJ1-2	TRBV28	-	TGTGCCAGCAGCCGTAGTAGGGGGTTGGATGGCTACACCTTC	CASSRSRGLDGYTF
-	TRBJ2-2	TRBV4-2	TRBD1	TGTGCCAGCAGCCCCCGGGACAGGGACACCGGGGAGCTGTTTTTT	CASSPRDRDTGELFF
-	TRBJ2-6	TRBV19	TRBD1	TGTGCCAGTAGCACTGGGGACAGCAATCTCTCTGGGGCCAACGTCCTGACTTTC	CASSTGDSNLSGANVLTF
-	TRBJ2-5	TRBV7-9	TRBD2	TGTGCCAGCAGCCCGGGGACTAGCGGTGGAGAGACCCAGTACTTC	CASSPGTSGGETQYF
-	TRBJ2-1	TRBV13	TRBD2	TGTGCCAGCAGCCCAAAAGGAGCGGGAGTCCACAATGAGCAGTTCTTC	CASSPKGAGVHNEQFF
-	TRBJ1-1	TRBV28	TRBD1	TGTGCCAGCAGCCCAGGGGGTACTCGGACTGAAGCTTTCTTT	CASSPGGTRTEAFF
-	TRBJ2-1	TRBV7-3	-	TGTGCCAGCAGCTTGGTCGCGGGGAGCTCCTACAATGAGCAGTTCTTC	CASSLVAGSSYNEQFF
-	TRBJ2-6	TRBV6-5	-	TGTGCCACCCGGTCCGGGGGCTCTGGGGCCAACGTCCTGACTTTC	CATRSGGSGANVLTF
-	TRBJ1-6	TRBV6-5	TRBD1	TGTGCCAGCAGTTACTCTGGGACAGGGAATTCACCCCTCCACTTT	CASSYSGTGNSPLHF
-	TRBJ1-1	TRBV9	-	TGTGCCAGCAGCCCCAGCCCCCAGGGGACGAGCATTGAAGCTTTCTTT	CASSPSPQGTSIEAFF
-	TRBJ1-2	TRBV7-8	TRBD1	TGTGCCAGCAGCTTAGAGGCAGGGGGCGGATGTTTC	CASSLEAGGGCF
once	TRBJ2-3	TRBV27	-	TGTGCCAGCAGTCCAACCCGGGGGTCAGATACGCAGTATTTT	CASSPTRGSDTQYF
-	TRBJ2-1	TRBV6-4	-	TGTGCCAGCAGTGACATAGCGAACCATGAGCAGTTCTTC	CASSDIANHEQFF
-	TRBJ2-3	TRBV4-3	TRBD1	TGCGCCAGCAGCCTAGCATTCGGGACAGGGTCAGATACGCAGTATTTT	CASSLAFGTGSDTQYF
-	TRBJ1-2	TRBV9	-	TGTGCCAGCAGCGCCACCTCGGGAGGCCACCAAAACAATTATGGCTACACCTTC	CASSATSGGHQNNYGYTF
once	TRBJ2-4	TRBV28	-	TGTGCCACCACAGGGAGAAACATTCAGTACTTC	CATTGRNIQYF
-	TRBJ2-7	TRBV6-5	-	TGTGCCAGCAGTCCTTCAACTATGAACGAGCAGTACTTC	CASSPSTMNEQYF
once	TRBJ2-1	TRBV2	-	TGTGCCAGCAGCCCTCGAGGGAGTGAGCAGTTCTTC	CASSPRGSEQFF
-	TRBJ1-4	TRBV30	-	TGTGCCTGGACGTGGGGGCCGGGTAATGAAAAACTGTTTTTT	CAWTWGPGNEKLFF
-	TRBJ2-7	TRBV24-1	-	TGTGCCACCAGTAGCGGGTCAGGAGAGCAGTACTTC	CATSSGSGEQYF
-	TRBJ2-2	TRBV19	TRBD1	TGTGCCAGTAGTATCGACAGGGGGGGCACCGGGGAGCTGTTTTTT	CASSIDRGGTGELFF
-	TRBJ2-3	TRBV24-1	TRBD2	TGTGCCACCGAAGGGACTAGCGGGAGTTATAGTACAGATACGCAGTATTTT	CATEGTSGSYSTDTQYF
-	TRBJ2-2	TRBV7-3	-	TGTGCCAGCAGCTTGGGCTCCGGGGTCACCGGGGAGCTGTTTTTT	CASSLGSGVTGELFF
-	TRBJ1-5	TRBV2	TRBD1	TGTGCCAGCATGTGGACAGGGAACAATCAGCCCCAGCATTTT	CASMWTGNNQPQHF
-	TRBJ2-2	TRBV11-2	-	TGTGCCAGCAGCTCCCTAAGGGGTTTTGGCGCCGGGGAGCTGTTTTTT	CASSSLRGFGAGELFF
-	TRBJ1-1	TRBV6-5	-	TGTGCCAGTGGGAGGGAGGAAGCTTTCTTT	CASGREEAFF
-	TRBJ2-1	TRBV4-2	-	TGTGCCAGCAGCCATGTGATGGCAAGCTCCTACAATGAGCAGTTCTTC	CASSHVMASSYNEQFF
-	TRBJ2-7	TRBV11-2	TRBD2	TGTGCCAGCAGGGCCTCCGGGACTAGCGGCTACGAGCAGTACTTC	CASRASGTSGYEQYF